A single T cell receptor beta chain is shown here with its context. Its target is not known. CDR3 length equals 12 residues. The germline CDR1 and CDR2 sequences are SEHNR and FQNEAQ (reference sequence). Trimming shortened V by 1 base and J by 6 bases, and 7 bases separated the two germline ends. The sample originates from a study of OX40 agonist ivuxolimab in advanced cancers. Turning to the study itself: From about 23 to 85 years was the age range, with a mean of roughly 64 years, and nearly 85% were male. Previous treatment with anti-PD-1, anti-PD-L1 or anti-CTLA-4 therapy was allowed; 40% had received some.

TCRdb's table, derived via immunoSEQ multiplex PCR, lists solely in-frame clones and lacks some. The sample records over 75,000 clones, 70% to 90% being singletons. Cycle 7 day 1, cycle 4 day 1, and baseline were the timepoints at which blood was sampled. Study results and caveats: Clones of CD4+ and CD8+ blood T cells grew by week 6 at doses of 0.1 to 3.0 mg/kg.

Material: CD4+ or CD8+ T cells sorted from blood, obtained in a trial of the OX40 agonist ivuxolimab. The TCR comes from an adult with an advanced solid tumor such as melanoma, head and neck, liver or kidney cancer. This chain uses TRBV7-9 with TRBJ2-7, with D maybe TRBD2 (6 bases). The CDR3: CASSLGEVEQYF. CDR3 coding DNA: TGTGCCAGCAGCTTAGGGGAGGTCGAGCAGTACTTC.